This T cell receptor (beta chain) originates from a study of blood T cell repertoires in COVID-19. Background on the study: Sample material is recorded as cDNA or gDNA derived from T cells, B-cell-depleted T cells, or PBMCs.

Losses at the gene ends were 8 bases for V and 0 bases for J; bases not matched to a gene: 0. The CDR3 is made up of 14 amino acids. CDR1 is MNHEY and CDR2 is SVGAGI in the germline V gene. In the original analysis: The authors estimated nucleated cell counts from reference gene primer amplification. This table comes from immunoSEQ multiplex PCR, and its TCRdb copy is limited to in-frame clones, with some not included. The DNA was the basis for D and trimming; V, J and clone size are from that table. This table has over 200,000 clones, 75% to 90% appearing once. V and J are TRBV6-5 and TRBJ2-6; 8 bases match TRBD1. What was sequenced was peripheral blood. The source is a man aged 25-40 years who had recovered from COVID-19. The CDR3 loop is CASGQGSGANVLTF. The CDR3, as DNA: TGTGCCAGCGGACAGGGCTCTGGGGCCAACGTCCTGACTTTC.